This T cell receptor beta chain appears in the sequencing data of a study of glioma-infiltrating T cells. Study-wide results and limits: Gliomas, especially low-grade, showed above-expected tissue-blood divergence; non-neoplastic patients showed below. Very few CDR3 sequences were shared between tissue and blood.

The iRepertoire nested amplicon-rescue multiplex PCR amplified TCR alpha and beta CDR3s from RNA. Input was 100-400 ng of tissue mRNA or PBMC total RNA. TCRdb used MiXCR to reprocess the multiplex PCR reads, holding one entry per CDR3 protein. The sample has under 150,000 distinct CDR3 sequences, around 23% seen once. V was trimmed by 3 bases and J by 4 bases, leaving 12 bases between them. The CDR3 has 15 amino acids. Germline CDR1 and CDR2: WNHNN and SYGVQD (reference sequence). This clonotype was detected only a few times. What it recognizes is unknown. Sequencing used glioma tissue, nonneoplastic brain tissue, or PBMCs (not recorded which). The TCR sequence derives from a human donor with low-grade glioma or glioblastoma, undergoing nonglioma brain surgery, or in good health (not recorded which). The chain employs TRBV10-1 and TRBJ2-2, with D unresolved. In DNA form, the CDR3 reads TGCGCCAGCAGTGAAGCGAGTCGTACCACCGGGGAGCTGTTTTTT. Translation gives CASSEASRTTGELFF.